This TCR beta chain is from a study of T-cell memory formation after mild COVID-19. Findings and limits, study-wide: The pre-infection memory compartment contained some responding clones, suggesting cross-reactive memory joined.

As to this clonotype: Its specificity is not known. Sequence at one end of the junction differs from germline and may be a read error.

Constant-segment primers were used for 5'RACE, and the resulting TCR alpha and TCR beta cDNA libraries carried sample barcodes and UMIs. In TCRdb, the 5' RACE reads were re-called with MiXCR into one record per CDR3 protein. Counted here are about 160,000 distinct CDR3 sequences, 25% to 40% occurring once; the ten biggest clones make up approximately 12%. The sequencing input was PBMCs or a T cell subset sorted from them (not recorded which). The receptor comes from an adult woman who had mild COVID-19 (a few samples of this study predate the infection). Cell type and time point are not known.

Here the CDR3 reads CASSEMNF. The CDR3, as DNA: TGTGCCAGCAGTGAGATGAACTTC. The chain recombines TRBV6-1 with TRBJ2-7, with no clear D. Germline CDR1 reads MNHNS; CDR2 reads SASEGT. The length of the CDR3 is 8 residues.